This T cell receptor beta chain was observed in a study of T-cell reconstitution after alpha-beta-depleted transplantation in children. Study-wide results and caveats: Some patients' high day-60 TCRbeta diversity was traced to surviving recipient T cells and thymic progenitors. By one year post-transplant, T-cell counts and diversity largely arose from T cells that were newly produced. The origin of alpha-beta T cells about two months after transplant was reportedly several hundred expanded graft clones.

In germline, CDR1 is KGHSH, CDR2 LQKENI. The V and J ends lost 2 bases and 13 bases respectively, with 23 bases between them. The CDR3 covers 16 residues. Concerning this clonotype: The antigen is not known.

Preparation of the TCRbeta library used unique molecular identifiers. Each CDR3 protein is one row after TCRdb ran MiXCR on the PCR reads. The table includes about 90,000 distinct CDR3 sequences, roughly a sixth detected once. This receptor was identified in a male patient aged 2 to 9 who had a stem cell transplant for acute lymphoblastic leukemia, so the T cells may come from the graft donor. The chain links TRBV18 to TRBJ1-4; D is undetermined. Sequences were derived from PBMCs, mostly from graft donor cells, sampled 180 days after TCRalphabeta/CD19-depleted stem cell transplant. CDR3 sequence reads: CASSPFRTTVKGGLFF. In DNA, the CDR3 is TGTGCCAGCTCACCATTCCGCACTACCGTCAAAGGAGGACTGTTTTTT.